These T cell receptor beta chains were read from a single sample in a study of T-cell memory formation after mild COVID-19. TCRdb passed the 5' RACE reads through MiXCR, listing each CDR3 protein once. The sample carries under 300,000 distinct CDR3 sequences, 8% to 9.5% recorded once. The sample consisted of PBMCs or a T cell subset sorted from them (not recorded which). These receptor sequences come from a young man who had mild COVID-19 (a few samples of this study predate the infection). Cell type and time point are not known. Both conserved end residues are part of each CDR3.

j_gene	v_gene	CDR3aa
TRBJ2-3	TRBV4-3	CASSAAGRTDTQYF
TRBJ1-1	TRBV5-6	CASSEGMSTEAFF
TRBJ2-3	TRBV7-2	CASSLQSGDTDTQYF
TRBJ1-1	TRBV10-3	CAISEVPGARNTEAFF
TRBJ2-7	TRBV6-1	CASSEMRQGIKQYF
TRBJ2-1	TRBV5-1	CASSFPLGNEQFF
TRBJ2-3	TRBV24-1	CATSDSSSGTSTDTQYF
TRBJ1-6	TRBV20-1	CSASKTGPSQNSPLHF
TRBJ2-3	TRBV7-8	CASSYQQGSTDTQYF
TRBJ2-7	TRBV12-3/TRBV12-4	CASSLASGGRSSYEQYF
TRBJ2-2	TRBV24-1	CATSAAMDRAAGELFF
TRBJ2-5	TRBV20-1	CSAVGRTRGGLETQYF
TRBJ1-1	TRBV5-1	CASSEPTGTAFF
TRBJ1-6	TRBV7-9	CASSPSGRNSPLHF
TRBJ2-5	TRBV5-1	CASRAAAPETQYF
TRBJ2-5	TRBV20-1	CSAIVARQETQYF
TRBJ2-6	TRBV7-9	CARQGSGANVLTF
TRBJ2-3	TRBV5-1	CASSSGGLGTDTQYF
TRBJ2-2	TRBV5-1	CASSVTGTEYRELFF
TRBJ1-1	TRBV18	CASSRVPLQGARTEAFF
TRBJ2-5	TRBV6-5	CASSYRGGRETQYF
TRBJ2-2	TRBV25-1	CASSALAEYTGELFF
TRBJ1-5	TRBV4-3	CASSQDLGTYQPQHF
TRBJ1-2	TRBV5-1	CASSQDDFGYTF
TRBJ1-1	TRBV6-5	CASSYNRRGEAFF
TRBJ1-1	TRBV20-1	CSAQGTGDTEAFF
TRBJ2-1	TRBV20-1	CSAVGTRGYNEQFF
TRBJ2-7	TRBV4-2	CASSQEDRGYEQYF
TRBJ1-6	TRBV7-6	CASSKGAQGGSPLHF
TRBJ1-1	TRBV7-9	CASSLVDEGGTEAFF
TRBJ2-2	TRBV20-1	CSARAAGNRGELFF
TRBJ2-1	TRBV4-3	CASSQDRARYNEQFF
TRBJ2-3	TRBV12-3/TRBV12-4	CASSLVLGRTDTQYF
TRBJ2-1	TRBV5-1	CASSLARRHNEQFF
TRBJ1-6	TRBV7-2	CASSAQGGNSPLHF
TRBJ1-3	TRBV29-1	CSVDGGLGNTIYF
TRBJ2-5	TRBV5-1	CASRTGTGGLTQYF
TRBJ2-3	TRBV5-1	CASSLRDRVADTQYF
TRBJ2-7	TRBV12-3/TRBV12-4	CASRRPGYEQYF
TRBJ2-1	TRBV6-5	CATQFSGGRYNEQFF
TRBJ2-2	TRBV7-6	CASSRLEGGGVTDTGELFF
TRBJ2-3	TRBV2	CASRTRAGEADTQYF
TRBJ2-7	TRBV6-5	CASSPSTYSSYEQYF
TRBJ2-4	TRBV6-5	CASSQGEIQYF
TRBJ1-4	TRBV18	CASSPRDGAAPTNEKLFF
TRBJ1-6	TRBV28	CASRQAVSYNSPLHF
TRBJ1-2	TRBV3-1	CASKYREDNYGYTF
TRBJ1-1	TRBV7-2	CASHRDSNTEAFF